Presented here are 25 T cell receptor beta chains from one specimen sequenced in a study of T cell clones after liver transplantation. Produced via immunoSEQ multiplex PCR; TCRdb's table is partial and in-frame only. The repertoire holds about 120,000 clones, 90% seen once, with approximately 0.78% in the top ten. The sequenced sample was CD4+ T cells from blood, obtained 12 months after liver transplant. These receptors all come from a human patient who received a liver transplant. Some T cells may be graft donor cells.

The gene calls are TRBV25-1 and TRBJ2-1; 13 bases match TRBD2. Germline V gives CDR1 MGHDK, CDR2 SYGVNS. V was clipped by 7 bases and J by 5 bases; unmatched bases: 8. The CDR3 loop spans 16 amino acids. This chain's CDR3 is CASTTGLAGPNNEQFF. The CDR3 nucleotides read TGTGCCAGCACCACGGGACTAGCGGGACCAAACAATGAGCAGTTCTTC.

The chain recombines TRBV7-9 with TRBJ2-7; D may match TRBD1 or TRBD2 (5 bases each). Per the germline V gene, CDR1 is SEHNR and CDR2 is FQNEAQ (reference sequence). V lost 4 bases to trimming and J lost 3 bases, with 13 bases between them. The CDR3 is 14 amino acids. CDR3 in amino acids: CASSSLGAFYEQYF. CDR3 nucleotide sequence: TGTGCCAGCAGCTCGCTCGGGGCTTTCTACGAGCAGTACTTC.

The chain couples TRBV18 to TRBJ2-3, with 10 bases identical to TRBD2. The CDR3 totals 13 residues. Germline values: CDR1 KGHSH, CDR2 LQKENI. Written as DNA, the CDR3 is TGTGCAAGCGGGAGGGCCGTCGCAGATACGCAGTATTTT. Encoded protein: CASGRAVADTQYF.

The V gene is TRBV27, the J gene TRBJ1-5; D call uncertain. The CDR3 consists of 15 residues. CDR1 and CDR2 (germline): MNHEY, SMNVEV (reference sequence). Trimming stripped 0 bases from V and 0 bases from J, with 6 bases between. The DNA of the CDR3 is TGTGCCAGCAGTTTATCGAGGTATAGCAATCAGCCCCAGCATTTT. Its protein product is CASSLSRYSNQPQHF.

The V call is TRBV5-1, the J call TRBJ2-7, with 7 bases lining up with TRBD2. Unmatched junction bases numbered 5, after V lost 1 base and J lost 4 bases. CDR1 and CDR2 (germline): SGHRS, YFSETQ. The CDR3 runs 14 residues. CDR3 protein: CASSLQRDSYEQYF. The CDR3, as DNA: TGCGCCAGCAGCTTGCAGCGGGATTCGTACGAGCAGTACTTC.

In this sample, this clone turned up a few times. The CDR3 nucleotides read TGTGCCAGCAGTGACATCTCTGGAAACACCATATATTTT. Translated, it gives CASSDISGNTIYF. This chain uses TRBV2 with TRBJ1-3; D gene uncertain. The CDR3 spans 13 residues. V was clipped by 3 bases and J by 0 bases, with 3 bases between them. Germline CDR1 SNHLY, CDR2 FYNNEI.

This clone has a single count. The J gene is TRBJ2-3, the V gene TRBV11-2, with 7 bases matching TRBD2. Germline V gene lookup returns CDR1 SGHAT and CDR2 FQNNGV. Trimming at V came to 8 bases and at J to 2 bases, leaving 7 bases not matched to a gene. CDR3 size: 14 residues. This CDR3 reads CASGGGLSTDTQYF. Written as DNA, the CDR3 is TGTGCCAGCGGGGGGGGACTCTCCACAGATACGCAGTATTTT.

V gene TRBV7-2 combines with J gene TRBJ2-7; D might be TRBD1 or TRBD2, each matching 7 bases. With 3 bases removed from V and 3 bases from J, the gap between germline ends came to 15 bases. The CDR3 covers 15 residues. CDR1 is SGHTA and CDR2 is FQGNSA in the germline V gene. CDR3 nucleotide sequence: TGTGCCAGCAGCTTCGCAGGGGGAGGGATCTACGAGCAGTACTTC. The encoded protein is CASSFAGGGIYEQYF.

The chain uses TRBV28 and TRBJ2-1; D ambiguous. The CDR3 loop spans 13 amino acids. Germline V CDR1 and CDR2: MDHEN, SYDVKM. V lost 7 bases and J lost 15, with 22 bases in between. The CDR3 protein is CASIPRGGSTGFF. The DNA of the CDR3 is TGTGCCAGCATCCCCCGAGGTGGCTCAACGGGGTTCTTC.

The V and J genes are TRBV15 and TRBJ2-7, with TRBD1 as a possible D gene (5 bases). Deletions cut 1 base from V and 6 bases from J, with 22 bases between. The CDR3 length is 17 residues. Germline V lookup: CDR1 LNHNV, CDR2 YYDKDF (reference sequence). Written as DNA, the CDR3 is TGTGCCACCAGCAGAGGACTTATCGAGTCCGGTGGGGCCGAGCAGTACTTC. This encodes CATSRGLIESGGAEQYF.

This clone was observed a few times. The chain employs TRBV4-1 and TRBJ1-4; D uncertain. Trimming removed 2 bases at V and 8 bases at J, with 9 bases between. The CDR3 is made up of 13 amino acids. The germline CDR1 and CDR2 sequences are MGHRA and YSYEKL. The CDR3 spells CASSQLDDEKLFF. The CDR3 region has the DNA TGCGCCAGCAGCCAATTGGACGACGAAAAACTGTTTTTT.

V and J are TRBV2 and TRBJ1-4, with 8 bases identical to TRBD1. V lost 7 bases and J lost 4; bases outside the gene matches: 14. The CDR3 is made up of 17 amino acids. The germline gives CDR1 SNHLY, CDR2 FYNNEI. DNA for the CDR3: TGTGCCAGCATGCCCCCTGGACAGGGCCAATTTAATGAAAAACTGTTTTTT. Residues: CASMPPGQGQFNEKLFF.

This chain joins TRBV4-2 and TRBJ2-1, with TRBD2 matching over 11 bases. This CDR3 has 15 amino acids. The V and J ends lost 0 bases and 9 bases, in that order; junction bases with no gene match: 4. Per the germline V gene, CDR1 is LGHNA and CDR2 is YNFKEQ. CDR3 amino acids: CASSQERLAGSEQFF. The CDR3 DNA reads TGTGCCAGCAGCCAAGAGAGACTAGCGGGGTCTGAGCAGTTCTTC.

This clone occurred once. The rearrangement links TRBV7-2 to TRBJ1-2; D unclear. This CDR3 has 13 amino acids. The V gene's germline CDR1 is SGHTA and CDR2 FQGNSA. The V end was cut by 6 bases, the J end by 5 bases, with 13 bases between. DNA of the CDR3: TGTGCCAGCAGGATCACACCCATATATGGCTACACCTTC. Translation: CASRITPIYGYTF. Looking up the rest from reference TRBV7-2 and TRBJ1-2 gives the full variable domain: GAGVSQSPSNKVTEKGKDVELRCDPISGHTALYWYRQSLGQGLEFLIYFQGNSAPDKSGLPSDRFSAERTGGSVSTLTIQRTQQEDSAVYLCASRITPIYGYTFGSGTRLTVV.

The chain recombines TRBV19 with TRBJ2-7; D might be TRBD1 (5 bases). CDR3 length equals 13 residues. Germline V gene sequence: CDR1 LNHDA, CDR2 SQIVND (reference sequence). With 6 bases removed from V and 3 bases from J, the gap between germline ends came to 12 bases. The CDR3 reads CASSDRVLYEQYF. CDR3 DNA sequence: TGTGCCAGTAGCGACAGAGTTCTCTACGAGCAGTACTTC.

As to this clone: This sample also contains other DNA sequences that code for the same CDR3. V usage is TRBV9 and J usage is TRBJ2-1; TRBD1 or TRBD2 may be the D gene (6 bases each). Germline assignment: CDR1 SGDLS and CDR2 YYNGEE. The V and J ends lost 0 bases and 3 bases respectively, with 10 bases between them. The CDR3 consists of 15 residues. DNA for the CDR3: TGTGCCAGCAGCGTAGCAGGGGACTTCTACAATGAGCAGTTCTTC. Amino acid sequence: CASSVAGDFYNEQFF.

The V call is TRBV27, the J call TRBJ1-1; 12 bases map to TRBD1. Unmatched junction bases numbered 17, after V lost 8 bases and J lost 1 base. CDR1 MNHEY and CDR2 SMNVEV come from the germline V gene (reference sequence). The CDR3 spans 19 residues. CDR3 loop: CASSHGTGGFITRNTEAFF. The CDR3 coding sequence is TGTGCCAGCTCCCACGGGACAGGGGGCTTTATAACGCGGAACACTGAAGCTTTCTTT.

The chain combines TRBV13 with TRBJ1-5; possible D gene TRBD1, 5 bases. Trimming shortened V by 5 bases and J by 4 bases, and 9 bases separated the two germline ends. Germline CDR1 is PRHDT and CDR2 is FYEKMQ (reference sequence). The CDR3 contains 13 residues. DNA for the CDR3: TGTGCCAGCAGCGGGGGACGTAATCAGCCCCAGCATTTT. Protein sequence: CASSGGRNQPQHF.

The DNA of the CDR3 is TGTGCCAGCAGGGTACGGGCTGCGCAGGGTGGGGAGCAGTACTTC. Its translation: CASRVRAAQGGEQYF. The chain uses TRBV2 and TRBJ2-7, with D possibly TRBD1 on 5 matching bases. Germline CDR1 is SNHLY and CDR2 is FYNNEI. Trimming stripped 6 bases from V and 7 bases from J, with 22 bases between. The CDR3 spans 15 residues.

The chain joins TRBV7-3 to TRBJ2-3; 11 nucleotides align to TRBD2. Germline V lookup: CDR1 SGHTA, CDR2 FQGTGA. The CDR3 is 17 amino acids. V was pared by 4 bases and J by 0 bases, with 6 bases of the junction left unmatched. The CDR3 reads CASSSTTSGRSTDTQYF. DNA of the CDR3: TGTGCCAGCAGCTCTACTACTAGCGGGAGAAGCACAGATACGCAGTATTTT.

The rearrangement links TRBV10-1 to TRBJ2-3; the D gene could be TRBD1 or TRBD2 (5 bases each). Trimming cost V 3 bases and J 0 bases, with 13 bases left between them. The CDR3 has 16 amino acids. CDR1 WNHNN and CDR2 SYGVQD come from the germline V gene (reference sequence). The CDR3 DNA follows: TGCGCCAGCAGTGATCCCGGGACGGAAAGCACAGATACGCAGTATTTT. Encoded protein: CASSDPGTESTDTQYF.

This clone was found once. The chain carries TRBV5-1 and TRBJ2-7, with D possibly TRBD2 on 5 matching bases. This CDR3 spans 14 amino acids. Between the trimmed V and J ends, which lost 0 bases and 7 bases, there was a span of 14 bases. Germline V CDR1 and CDR2: SGHRS, YFSETQ. CDR3 loop: CASSLGAKLGEQYF. The CDR3 DNA reads as TGCGCCAGCAGCTTGGGGGCTAAACTAGGGGAGCAGTACTTC.

The V gene is TRBV5-1, the J gene TRBJ2-1; 9 bases match TRBD2. The V and J ends lost 0 bases and 4 bases, in that order; junction bases with no gene match: 2. CDR1 SGHRS and CDR2 YFSETQ come from the germline V gene. The CDR3 extends over 15 amino acids. DNA of the CDR3: TGCGCCAGCAGCTTGGGGCTAGCGGGGTACAATGAGCAGTTCTTC. Its protein is CASSLGLAGYNEQFF.

The rearrangement uses TRBV5-1 and TRBJ2-5, with D perhaps matching TRBD2 (5 bases). The V end lost 2 bases, the J end lost 2 bases, and 10 bases lay between the germline ends. Germline-derived CDR1 and CDR2 are SGHRS and YFSETQ. CDR3 length equals 14 residues. The CDR3 spells CASSLLGRQETQYF. In DNA form, the CDR3 reads TGCGCCAGCAGCTTACTAGGTCGGCAAGAGACCCAGTACTTC.

The chain combines TRBV29-1 with TRBJ2-3; 7 bases line up with TRBD1. This CDR3 contains 13 residues. The V gene's germline CDR1 is SQVTM and CDR2 ANQGSEA. Trimming took 7 bases from V and 1 from J; bases not matched to a gene: 5. The chain's CDR3 is CSGTTGGTDTQYF. The DNA of the CDR3 is TGCAGCGGCACTACAGGGGGCACAGATACGCAGTATTTT.